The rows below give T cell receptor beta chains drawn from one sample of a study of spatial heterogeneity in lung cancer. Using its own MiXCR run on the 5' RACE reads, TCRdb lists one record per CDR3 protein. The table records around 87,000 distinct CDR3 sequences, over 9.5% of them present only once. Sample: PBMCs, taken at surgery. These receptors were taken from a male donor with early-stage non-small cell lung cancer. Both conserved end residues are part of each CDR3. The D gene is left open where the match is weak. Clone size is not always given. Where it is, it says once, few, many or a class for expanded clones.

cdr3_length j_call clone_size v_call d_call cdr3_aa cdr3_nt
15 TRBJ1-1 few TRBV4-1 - CASSRTGEVNTEAFF TGCGCCAGCAGCCGGACGGGGGAAGTGAACACTGAAGCTTTCTTT
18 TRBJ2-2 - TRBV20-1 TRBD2 CSARDWGSGRPNTGELFF TGCAGTGCTAGAGATTGGGGTAGCGGGAGACCGAACACCGGGGAGCTGTTTTTT
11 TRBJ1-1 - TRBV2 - CASRDSLRAFF TGTGCCAGCAGGGACTCTTTGCGGGCTTTCTTT
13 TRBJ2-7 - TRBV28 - CASSLQALYEQYF TGTGCCAGCAGTTTGCAGGCCCTTTACGAGCAGTACTTC
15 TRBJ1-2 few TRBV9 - CASSVGAGDGYGYTF TGTGCCAGCAGCGTAGGGGCAGGGGATGGCTATGGCTACACCTTC
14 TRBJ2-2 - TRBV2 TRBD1 CANRQGANTGELFF TGTGCCAACCGACAGGGAGCGAACACCGGGGAGCTGTTTTTT
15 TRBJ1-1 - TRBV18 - CASSPQSGSFTEAFF TGTGCCAGCTCACCACAAAGCGGCAGCTTCACTGAAGCTTTCTTT
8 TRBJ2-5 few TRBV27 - CARETQYF TGTGCCAGAGAGACCCAGTACTTC
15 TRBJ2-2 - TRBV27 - CASSRRLANTGELFF TGTGCCAGCAGCCGCCGACTAGCGAACACCGGGGAGCTGTTTTTT
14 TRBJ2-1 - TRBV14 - CASSQVWPVNEQFF TGTGCCAGCAGCCAAGTTTGGCCGGTCAATGAGCAGTTCTTC
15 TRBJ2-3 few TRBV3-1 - CASSQDYGVVDTQYF TGTGCCAGCAGCCAAGATTACGGCGTGGTAGATACGCAGTATTTT
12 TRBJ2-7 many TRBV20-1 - CSARQSSYEQYF TGCAGTGCTAGACAGAGCTCCTACGAGCAGTACTTC
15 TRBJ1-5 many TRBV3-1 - CASSQFSSSNQPQHF TGTGCCAGCAGCCAATTTTCTTCGTCAAATCAGCCCCAGCATTTT
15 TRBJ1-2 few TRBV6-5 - CASSPLLGGVDGYTF TGTGCCAGCAGCCCCCTGTTGGGGGGGGTCGATGGCTACACCTTC
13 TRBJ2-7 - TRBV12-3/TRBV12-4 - CASSLQGPYEQYF TGTGCCAGCAGTTTACAGGGCCCCTACGAGCAGTACTTC
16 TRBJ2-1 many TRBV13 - CASSLGAGASYNEQFF TGTGCCAGCAGCTTGGGGGCGGGTGCTTCCTACAATGAGCAGTTCTTC
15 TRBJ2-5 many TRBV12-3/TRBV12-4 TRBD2 CASSFLAGGQETQYF TGTGCCAGCAGTTTCTTGGCGGGGGGACAAGAGACCCAGTACTTC
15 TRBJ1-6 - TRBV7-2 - CASSLEPGANSPLHF TGTGCCAGCAGCTTAGAGCCAGGGGCCAATTCACCCCTCCACTTT
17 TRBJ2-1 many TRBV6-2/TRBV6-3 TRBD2 CASSVAHSGRYQDEQFF TGTGCCAGCAGTGTCGCCCATAGCGGGAGATATCAGGATGAGCAGTTCTTC
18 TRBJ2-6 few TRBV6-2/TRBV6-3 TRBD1 CASRPWTGSSAGANVLTF TGTGCCAGCAGACCTTGGACAGGGTCGAGCGCTGGGGCCAACGTCCTGACTTTC
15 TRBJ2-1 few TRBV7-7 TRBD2 CASSSGLAENNEQFF TGTGCTAGCAGCTCCGGACTAGCGGAAAACAATGAGCAGTTCTTC
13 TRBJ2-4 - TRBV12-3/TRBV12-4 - CASSTVAKNIQYF TGTGCCAGCAGTACAGTAGCCAAAAACATTCAGTACTTC
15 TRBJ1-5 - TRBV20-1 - CSASSGHTTNQPQHF TGCAGTGCTAGCTCGGGACATACCACCAATCAGCCCCAGCATTTT
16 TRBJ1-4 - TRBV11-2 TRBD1 CASSRTGTGTTEKLFF TGTGCCAGCAGCCGCACCGGGACAGGGACGACTGAAAAACTGTTTTTT
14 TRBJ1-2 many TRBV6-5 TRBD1 CASSSGQPNYGYTF TGTGCCAGCAGTTCGGGACAGCCGAACTATGGCTACACCTTC
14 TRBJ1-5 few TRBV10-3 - CAISDATSNQPQHF TGTGCCATCAGTGACGCCACGAGCAATCAGCCCCAGCATTTT
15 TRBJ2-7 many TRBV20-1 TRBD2 CSARPGLAEAYEQYF TGCAGTGCTAGACCGGGACTAGCGGAGGCCTACGAGCAGTACTTC
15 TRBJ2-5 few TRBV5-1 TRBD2 CASIETSGFQETQYF TGCGCCAGCATAGAGACTAGCGGCTTTCAAGAGACCCAGTACTTC
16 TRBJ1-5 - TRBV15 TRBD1 CATSRSQTGGNQPQHF TGTGCCACCAGCAGGTCTCAGACAGGGGGAAATCAGCCCCAGCATTTT
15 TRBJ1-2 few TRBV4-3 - CASSQDTDSTYGYTF TGCGCCAGCAGCCAAGATACCGACAGCACCTATGGCTACACCTTC
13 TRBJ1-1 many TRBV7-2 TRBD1 CASSLGQGTEAFF TGTGCCAGCAGCTTAGGACAGGGGACTGAAGCTTTCTTT
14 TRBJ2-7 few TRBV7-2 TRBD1 CASSLGDRGYEQYF TGTGCCAGCAGCTTAGGGGACAGGGGCTACGAGCAGTACTTC
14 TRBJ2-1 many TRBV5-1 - CASSYGREGDEQFF TGCGCCAGCAGCTACGGGAGAGAGGGTGATGAGCAGTTCTTC
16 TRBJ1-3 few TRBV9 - CASSVWAAPSGNTIYF TGTGCCAGCAGCGTATGGGCAGCACCTTCTGGAAACACCATATATTTT
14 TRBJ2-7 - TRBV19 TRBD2 CASSIQRDLYEQYF TGTGCCAGTAGTATCCAGCGGGACCTTTACGAGCAGTACTTC
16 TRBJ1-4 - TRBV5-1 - CASSGGHLGTNEKLFF TGCGCCAGCAGCGGTGGACATTTGGGGACTAATGAAAAACTGTTTTTT
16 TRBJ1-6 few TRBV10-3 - CAISESGARSNSPLHF TGTGCCATCAGTGAGTCTGGGGCCAGGAGTAATTCACCCCTCCACTTT
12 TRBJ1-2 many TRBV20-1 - CSARREDYGYTF TGCAGTGCTAGGAGGGAAGACTATGGCTACACCTTC
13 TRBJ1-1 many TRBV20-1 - CSAEGELRSEAFF TGCAGTGCTGAGGGGGAACTGAGATCTGAAGCTTTCTTT
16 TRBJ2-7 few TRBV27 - CASSLSSAGFPYEQYF TGTGCCAGCAGTTTATCGTCGGCAGGGTTTCCCTACGAGCAGTACTTC
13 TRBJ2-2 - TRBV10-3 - CAVETGTTGELFF TGTGCCGTAGAGACGGGCACAACCGGGGAGCTGTTTTTT
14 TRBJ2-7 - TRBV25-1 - CASSVMGVAYEQYF TGTGCCAGCAGTGTCATGGGGGTCGCCTACGAGCAGTACTTC
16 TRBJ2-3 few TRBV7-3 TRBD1 CASSLLGQGATDTQYF TGTGCCAGCAGCCTCCTAGGACAGGGGGCCACAGATACGCAGTATTTT
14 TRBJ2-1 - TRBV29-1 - CSVDGAPYYNEQFF TGCAGCGTTGATGGGGCCCCGTACTACAATGAGCAGTTCTTC
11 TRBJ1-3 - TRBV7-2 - CASSLFNTIYF TGTGCCAGCAGCTTATTTAACACCATATATTTT